The source of this TCR beta chain is a study of low-dose radiotherapy and immunotherapy resistance in tumors. Trimming took 4 bases from V and 5 from J; bases not matched to a gene: 4. The CDR3 is made up of 14 amino acids. In germline, CDR1 is SGHDN, CDR2 FVKESK. Time point denoted: after trial treatment. The treatment was: LDRT plus nivolumab, ipilimumab, low-dose cyclophosphamide and aspirin (RACIN trial). The donors' regimen was nivolumab, ipilimumab, aspirin, low-dose cyclophosphamide and low-dose radiotherapy. This clonotype occurred many times. TRAV- and TRBV-specific primers were used for first-strand cDNA, which covered alpha and beta chains. Over roughly 18 PCR cycles, TCRs were amplified from a constant-region primer and V-primer adapter. The authors amplified isolated mRNA by in vitro transcription. One entry per CDR3 protein results from TCRdb running MiXCR on the reads. The sample has about 97,000 distinct CDR3 sequences, under 25% seen once.

The clonotype comes from a male donor with prostate cancer. V is TRBV14 and J is TRBJ2-1; 8 bases agree with TRBD1. Sample: PBMCs, taken after low-dose radiotherapy plus immunotherapy. The CDR3 loop is CASSLLTGDNEQFF. As DNA, the CDR3 is TGTGCCAGCAGCCTCTTGACAGGGGACAATGAGCAGTTCTTC.